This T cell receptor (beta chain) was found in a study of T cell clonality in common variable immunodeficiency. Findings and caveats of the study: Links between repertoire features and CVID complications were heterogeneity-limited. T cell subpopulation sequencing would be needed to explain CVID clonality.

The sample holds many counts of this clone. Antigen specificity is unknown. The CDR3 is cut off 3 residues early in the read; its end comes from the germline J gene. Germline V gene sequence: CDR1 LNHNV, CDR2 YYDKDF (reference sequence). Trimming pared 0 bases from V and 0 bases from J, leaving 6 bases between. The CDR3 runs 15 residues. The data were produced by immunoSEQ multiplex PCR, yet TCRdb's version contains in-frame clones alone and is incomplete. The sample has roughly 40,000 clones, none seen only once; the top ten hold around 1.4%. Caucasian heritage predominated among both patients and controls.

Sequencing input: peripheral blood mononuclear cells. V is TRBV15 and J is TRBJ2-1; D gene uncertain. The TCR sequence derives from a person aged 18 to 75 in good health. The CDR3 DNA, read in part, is TGTGCCACCAGCAGAGAACTTTTCTCCTACAATGAG. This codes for CATSRELFSYNE. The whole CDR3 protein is CATSRELFSYNEQFF.